This TCR beta chain was recovered during a study of radiation and T cells in renal cell carcinoma. Time point specified: baseline pretreatment blood. Noted treatment: 15 Gy SBRT to primary tumor, nephrectomy 4 weeks later. Trimming stripped 1 base from V and 9 bases from J, with 21 bases between. The CDR3 is made up of 15 amino acids. Germline CDR1 and CDR2: GTSNPN and SVGIG (reference sequence). The protocol was immunoSEQ multiplex PCR, while the TCRdb copy is restricted to in-frame clones and leaves out a portion. The sample consists of 70,000 to 95,000 clones, approximately 80% of them appearing once.

Sequencing used blood, obtained from a patient whose treatment included radiotherapy and nephrectomy. This chain links TRBV30 with TRBJ1-1, with D unresolved. This TCR was recovered from a man in his 60s with renal cell carcinoma. CDR3 DNA: TGTGCCTGGAGTGCACGGAGCTGGCAGCCTACAAAAGCTTTCTTT. Its translation: CAWSARSWQPTKAFF.